The 13 T cell receptor beta chains presented below share a single source sample, sequenced in a study of glioma-infiltrating T cells. The iRepertoire nested amplicon-rescue multiplex PCR amplified TCR alpha and beta CDR3s from RNA. TCRdb reprocessed the multiplex PCR reads via MiXCR and lists one record per CDR3 protein. The table includes 400,000 or so distinct CDR3 sequences, 35% to 45% detected once. Input material: glioma tissue, nonneoplastic brain tissue, or PBMCs (not recorded which). The receptor set was obtained from a human donor with low-grade glioma or glioblastoma, undergoing nonglioma brain surgery, or in good health (not recorded which).

Worth noting for this clonotype: A much larger clone lies one base from this, so it may be a read error. This rearrangement joins TRBV28 to TRBJ1-1; D remains unclear. The CDR3 is 13 amino acids. Trimming removed 3 bases from V and 6 bases from J, with 11 bases in between. Germline CDR1 MDHEN, CDR2 SYDVKM. The CDR3 DNA reads TGTGCCAGCAGTTTCAGAAGTATGGCTGAAGCTTTCTTT. Encoded protein: CASSFRSMAEAFF.

This chain links TRBV7-2 with TRBJ2-4; D is ambiguous. V was trimmed by 2 bases and J by 2 bases, leaving 7 bases between them. This CDR3 contains 14 residues. Germline CDR1 SGHTA, CDR2 FQGNSA. The CDR3 bases are TGTGCCAGCAGCTTATCTTGGTCCAAAAACATTCAGTACTTC. Protein: CASSLSWSKNIQYF.

As concerns this clonotype: A junction boundary mismatches the germline segment, possibly from a read error. V usage is TRBV12-3 or TRBV12-4 and J usage is TRBJ2-1; D perhaps matches TRBD2 (7 bases). The CDR3 covers 15 residues. Written as DNA, the CDR3 is TGTGCCAGCAGTTTAAGGGGGGGCTCCTACAGTGAGCAGTTCTTC. Protein product: CASSLRGGSYSEQFF.

This clonotype was picked up many times. The rearrangement joins TRBV6-2 or TRBV6-3 to TRBJ2-7; no reliable D call. CDR3 length: 14 amino acids. The V gene lost 4 bases and the J gene lost 0 bases, with 10 bases spanning the gap. Germline V CDR1 and CDR2: MNHEY, SVGEGT. The CDR3: CASSFGPYSYEQYF. The CDR3 nucleotides are TGTGCCAGCAGTTTCGGGCCTTACTCCTACGAGCAGTACTTC.

There are many counts of this clonotype. The chain is built from TRBV10-3 and TRBJ2-5; D possibly uses TRBD1 or TRBD2 (5 bases each). Germline CDR1 ENHRY, CDR2 SYGVKD. Trimming pared 7 bases from V and 1 base from J, leaving 13 bases between. The CDR3 contains 14 residues. CDR3: CAINQGPPQETQYF. DNA of the CDR3: TGTGCCATCAACCAGGGACCACCCCAAGAGACCCAGTACTTC.

The V and J genes are TRBV20-1 and TRBJ2-5, with TRBD2 matching 16 bases. This CDR3 region has 20 residues. Germline values: CDR1 DFQATT, CDR2 SNEGSKA (reference sequence). V shed 2 bases, J shed 5 bases, and the junction held 17 bases outside the gene matches. The CDR3 loop reads CSARPWGLGTSGRARETQYF. In nucleotides, the CDR3 is TGCAGTGCTAGACCGTGGGGACTCGGGACTAGCGGGAGGGCTCGCGAGACCCAGTACTTC.

This clonotype was counted at least ten times. The chain links TRBV6-2 or TRBV6-3 to TRBJ2-7; 8 bases fit TRBD1. Germline-derived CDR1 and CDR2 are MNHEY and SVGEGT. This CDR3 contains 15 residues. V lost 5 bases, J lost 2 bases, and 8 bases stayed unmatched. In DNA form, the CDR3 reads TGTGCCAGCAGTCACCGCTCGACAGGGGCCTACGAGCAGTACTTC. This gives the protein CASSHRSTGAYEQYF.

The rearrangement joins TRBV19 to TRBJ2-1, with TRBD2 matching 8 bases. Trimming cost V 5 bases and J 0 bases; bases outside gene matches: 6. This CDR3 comprises 16 residues. The germline V gene encodes CDR1 LNHDA and CDR2 SQIVND (reference sequence). The DNA for the CDR3 is TGTGCCAGTAGTCATCGCGGGGGGAGCTCCTACAATGAGCAGTTCTTC. The encoded protein is CASSHRGGSSYNEQFF.

This clonotype was seen a handful of times. This chain joins TRBV7-9 and TRBJ1-1, with no clear D. Germline lookup yields CDR1 SEHNR and CDR2 FQNEAQ (reference sequence). V dropped 1 base and J dropped 7 bases, with 7 bases sitting between them. The CDR3 has 12 amino acids. CDR3 bases: TGTGCCAGCAGCTTAGTCGGCATTGAAGCTTTCTTT. Its translation is CASSLVGIEAFF. The full variable domain, completed using reference TRBV7-9 and TRBJ1-1, is DTGVSQNPRHKITKRGQNVTFRCDPISEHNRLYWYRQTLGQGPEFLTYFQNEAQLEKSRLLSDRFSAERPKGSFSTLEIQRTEQGDSAMYLCASSLVGIEAFFGQGTRLTVV.

V usage is TRBV2 and J usage is TRBJ2-1, with 12 bases lining up with TRBD2. This CDR3 contains 18 residues. Germline CDR1 reads SNHLY; CDR2 reads FYNNEI. V lost 6 bases to trimming and J lost 8 bases; unmatched junction nucleotides: 17. The CDR3 spells CASSTAPSTSGSIYEQFF. CDR3 DNA sequence: TGTGCCAGCAGCACCGCCCCTTCGACTAGCGGGAGTATCTATGAGCAGTTCTTC.

This clonotype was counted many times. The rearrangement joins TRBV27 to TRBJ2-7, with D perhaps TRBD1 (5 bases). The germline gives CDR1 MNHEY, CDR2 SMNVEV (reference sequence). The CDR3 totals 13 residues. The ends were cut back, 5 bases at V and 6 bases at J, with 14 bases in the middle. The CDR3 sequence is CASSSLQGFEQYF. CDR3 bases: TGTGCCAGCAGTAGCCTCCAGGGATTCGAGCAGTACTTC.

This clonotype has more than one count but fewer than ten. The chain employs TRBV28 and TRBJ2-7, with 9 nucleotides matching TRBD2. CDR3 size: 15 residues. The germline V gene encodes CDR1 MDHEN and CDR2 SYDVKM. V trimming: 8 bases; J trimming: 4 bases; junction bases outside the gene matches: 12. The CDR3 reads CASRSETSGEYEQYF. In DNA form, the CDR3 reads TGTGCCAGCCGATCAGAGACTAGCGGTGAATACGAGCAGTACTTC.

As for this clonotype: A much larger clonotype is one base distant, so this may be a read error. The chain is built from TRBV15 and TRBJ1-1; D is unresolved. In germline, CDR1 is LNHNV, CDR2 YYDKDF (reference sequence). The V end was cut by 3 bases, the J end by 4 bases, with 6 bases between. The CDR3 is 12 amino acids. The CDR3 DNA sequence: TGTGCCACCAGCAGGAAGAGCACTGAAGCTTTCTTT. Its translation: CATSRKSTEAFF. Full variable domain (missing parts from reference TRBV15 and TRBJ1-1): DAMVIQNPRYQVTQFGKPVTLSCSQTLNHNVMYWYQQKSSQAPKLLFHYYDKDFNNEADTPDNFQSRRPNTSFCFLDIRSPGLGDTAMYLCATSRKSTEAFFGQGTRLTVV.